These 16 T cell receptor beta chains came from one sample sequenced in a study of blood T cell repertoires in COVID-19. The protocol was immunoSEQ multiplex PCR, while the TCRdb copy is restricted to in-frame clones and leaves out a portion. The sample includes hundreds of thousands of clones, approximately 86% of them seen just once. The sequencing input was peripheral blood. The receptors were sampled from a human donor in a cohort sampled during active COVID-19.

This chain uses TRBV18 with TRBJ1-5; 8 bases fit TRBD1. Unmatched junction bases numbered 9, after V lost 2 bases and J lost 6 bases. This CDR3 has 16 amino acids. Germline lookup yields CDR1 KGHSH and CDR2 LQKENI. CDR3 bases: TGTGCCAGCTCACCAGAGTTGGACAGGGTCAGTCAGCCCCAGCATTTT. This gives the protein CASSPELDRVSQPQHF.

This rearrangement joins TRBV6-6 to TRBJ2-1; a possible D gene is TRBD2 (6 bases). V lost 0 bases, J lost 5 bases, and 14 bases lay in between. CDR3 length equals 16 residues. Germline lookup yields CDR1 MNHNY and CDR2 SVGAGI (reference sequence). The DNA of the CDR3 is TGTGCCAGCAGTTACTCGAGGGGACTGGAACACAATGAGCAGTTCTTC. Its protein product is CASSYSRGLEHNEQFF.

CDR3 amino acids: CASSQDQRSMKTF. The CDR3 DNA is TGTGCCAGCAGCCAAGACCAGCGGAGTATGAAAACCTTC. The gene calls are TRBV3-1 (or the pseudogene TRBV3-2) and TRBJ1-2, with D hard to call. Germline V gene data show CDR1 as LGHDT and CDR2 as YNNKEL (reference sequence). The CDR3 contains 13 residues. V lost 0 bases and J 14 bases, leaving 16 bases between the germline ends.

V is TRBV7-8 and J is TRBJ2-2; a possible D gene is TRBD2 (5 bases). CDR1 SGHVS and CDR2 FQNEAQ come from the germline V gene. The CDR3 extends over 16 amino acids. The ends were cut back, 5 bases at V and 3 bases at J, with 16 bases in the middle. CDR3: CASSLGRGRDTGELFF. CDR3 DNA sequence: TGTGCCAGCAGCCTCGGACGGGGAAGGGACACCGGGGAGCTGTTTTTT. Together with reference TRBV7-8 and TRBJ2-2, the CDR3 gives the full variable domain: GAGVSQSPRYKVAKRGQDVALRCDPISGHVSLFWYQQALGQGPEFLTYFQNEAQLDKSGLPSDRFFAERPEGSVSTLKIQRTQQEDSAVYLCASSLGRGRDTGELFFGEGSRLTVL.

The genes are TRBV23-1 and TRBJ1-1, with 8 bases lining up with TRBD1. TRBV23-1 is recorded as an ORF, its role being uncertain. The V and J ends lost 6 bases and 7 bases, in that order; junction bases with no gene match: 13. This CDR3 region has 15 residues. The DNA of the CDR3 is TGCGCCAGCAGCCCCTCCGGACAGGGAGGCGGTGAAGCTTTCTTT. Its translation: CASSPSGQGGGEAFF.

The CDR3 loop is CATFVRGATDTQYF. CDR3 DNA sequence: TGTGCCACCTTTGTGCGGGGGGCCACAGATACGCAGTATTTT. The rearrangement links TRBV28 to TRBJ2-3, with 8 bases matching TRBD2. Germline values: CDR1 MDHEN, CDR2 SYDVKM. The CDR3 covers 14 residues. V lost 10 bases, J lost 2 bases, and 8 bases stayed unmatched. The whole variable domain, remainder taken from reference TRBV28 and TRBJ2-3, is DVKVTQSSRYLVKRTGEKVFLECVQDMDHENMFWYRQDPGLGLRLIYFSYDVKMKEKGDIPEGYSVSREKKERFSLILESASTNQTSMYLCATFVRGATDTQYFGPGTRLTVL.

The CDR3 is CASRPAGGRVEQYF. The CDR3, as DNA: TGCGCCAGCAGACCTGCAGGGGGACGGGTTGAGCAGTACTTC. This rearrangement joins TRBV5-1 to TRBJ2-7; 7 nucleotides align to TRBD1. Looked up from germline, CDR1 is SGHRS and CDR2 is YFSETQ. The CDR3 totals 14 residues. J lost 7 bases, V lost 5 bases, and 12 bases had no gene match.

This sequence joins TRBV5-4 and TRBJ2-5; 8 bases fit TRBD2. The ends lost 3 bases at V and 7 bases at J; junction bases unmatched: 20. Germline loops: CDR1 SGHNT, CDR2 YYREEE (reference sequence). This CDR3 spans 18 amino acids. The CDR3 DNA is TGTGCCAGCAGCTCGCGGCCGTTCACGGGAGGGCTGGGCGGGACCCAGTACTTC. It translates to CASSSRPFTGGLGGTQYF.

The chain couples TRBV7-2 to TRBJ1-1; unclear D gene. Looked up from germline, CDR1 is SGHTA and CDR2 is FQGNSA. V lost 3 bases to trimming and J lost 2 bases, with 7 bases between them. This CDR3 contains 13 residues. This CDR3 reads CASSFSGNTEAFF. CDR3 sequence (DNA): TGTGCCAGCAGCTTTTCAGGCAACACTGAAGCTTTCTTT.

This CDR3 is CAIRDREDQPQHF. CDR3 nucleotides: TGTGCCATCAGAGACAGGGAGGATCAGCCCCAGCATTTT. This chain connects TRBV10-3 to TRBJ1-5, with 7 bases fitting TRBD1. V trimming: 6 bases; J trimming: 5 bases; junction bases outside the gene matches: 4. CDR1 is ENHRY, CDR2 SYGVKD, per germline. CDR3 length: 13 amino acids.

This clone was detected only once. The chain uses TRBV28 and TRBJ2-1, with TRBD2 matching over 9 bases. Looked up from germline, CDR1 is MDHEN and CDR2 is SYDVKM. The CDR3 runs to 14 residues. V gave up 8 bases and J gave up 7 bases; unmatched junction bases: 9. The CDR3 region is CASSSGGLRNEQFF. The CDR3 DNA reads TGTGCCAGCTCAAGCGGGGGGTTAAGGAATGAGCAGTTCTTC.

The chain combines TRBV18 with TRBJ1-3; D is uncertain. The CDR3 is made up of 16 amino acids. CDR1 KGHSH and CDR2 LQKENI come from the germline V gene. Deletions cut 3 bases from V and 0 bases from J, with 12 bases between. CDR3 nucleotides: TGTGCCAGCTCACCCTCCAGATTTACCTCTGGAAACACCATATATTTT. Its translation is CASSPSRFTSGNTIYF.

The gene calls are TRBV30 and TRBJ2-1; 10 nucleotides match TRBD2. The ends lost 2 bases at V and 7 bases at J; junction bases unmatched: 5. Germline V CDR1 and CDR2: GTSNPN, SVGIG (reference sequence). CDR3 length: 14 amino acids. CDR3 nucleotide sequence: TGTGCCTGGAGTCGGGGGACTAGCGTTAATGAGCAGTTCTTC. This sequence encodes CAWSRGTSVNEQFF.

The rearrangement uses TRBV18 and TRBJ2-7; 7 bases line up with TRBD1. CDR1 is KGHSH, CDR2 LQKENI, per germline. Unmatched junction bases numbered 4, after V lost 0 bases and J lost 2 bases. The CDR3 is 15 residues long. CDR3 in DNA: TGTGCCAGCTCACCACCCGACAGGGCCACCTACGAGCAGTACTTC. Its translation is CASSPPDRATYEQYF.

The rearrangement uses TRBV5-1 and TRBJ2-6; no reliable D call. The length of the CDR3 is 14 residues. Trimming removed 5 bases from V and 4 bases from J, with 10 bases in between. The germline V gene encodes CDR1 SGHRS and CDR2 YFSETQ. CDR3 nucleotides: TGCGCCAGCAGGATTGACTTAGGGGCCAACGTCCTGACTTTC. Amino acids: CASRIDLGANVLTF.

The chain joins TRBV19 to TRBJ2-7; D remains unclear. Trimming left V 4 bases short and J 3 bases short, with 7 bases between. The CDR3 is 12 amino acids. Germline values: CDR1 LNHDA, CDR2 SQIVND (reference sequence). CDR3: CASSNSNYEQYF. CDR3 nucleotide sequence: TGTGCCAGTAGTAACTCCAACTACGAGCAGTACTTC.